This TCR beta chain was profiled in a study of T cells in Graves' hyperthyroidism and ophthalmopathy. Amplification yielded TCR beta CDR3 regions, with RNA transcripts as the source. Using the HTBI primer set, a first-round RT-PCR was run on the TCR CDR3. Via MiXCR, TCRdb re-called the multiplex PCR reads, giving one row per CDR3 protein. The sample gives 340,000 or so distinct CDR3 sequences, roughly a fifth of which show up once; around 50% is in the top ten. Regarding the study as a whole: The model predicted ophthalmopathy a median approximately 6.3 months before onset.

Regarding this clonotype: Antigen unknown.

An absence of ophthalmopathy progression within 18 months meant stable Graves' hyperthyroidism. Based on clinical symptoms, serum thyroxine and TRAb, thyroid ultrasound and orbital computed tomography, diagnoses were reached. Source material for PBMCs was around 10 ml fresh peripheral blood. Input material: blood. This sequence was found in a woman in her fifties or sixties with Graves' hyperthyroidism.

The CDR3 DNA reads as TGCAGCTCGGGACTAGCGGTGTACAATGAGCAGTTCTTC. This sequence encodes CSSGLAVYNEQFF. The chain carries TRBV20-1 and TRBJ2-1; 11 positions agree with TRBD2. Germline V gene sequence: CDR1 DFQATT, CDR2 SNEGSKA (reference sequence). The CDR3 sequence is 13 residues long.